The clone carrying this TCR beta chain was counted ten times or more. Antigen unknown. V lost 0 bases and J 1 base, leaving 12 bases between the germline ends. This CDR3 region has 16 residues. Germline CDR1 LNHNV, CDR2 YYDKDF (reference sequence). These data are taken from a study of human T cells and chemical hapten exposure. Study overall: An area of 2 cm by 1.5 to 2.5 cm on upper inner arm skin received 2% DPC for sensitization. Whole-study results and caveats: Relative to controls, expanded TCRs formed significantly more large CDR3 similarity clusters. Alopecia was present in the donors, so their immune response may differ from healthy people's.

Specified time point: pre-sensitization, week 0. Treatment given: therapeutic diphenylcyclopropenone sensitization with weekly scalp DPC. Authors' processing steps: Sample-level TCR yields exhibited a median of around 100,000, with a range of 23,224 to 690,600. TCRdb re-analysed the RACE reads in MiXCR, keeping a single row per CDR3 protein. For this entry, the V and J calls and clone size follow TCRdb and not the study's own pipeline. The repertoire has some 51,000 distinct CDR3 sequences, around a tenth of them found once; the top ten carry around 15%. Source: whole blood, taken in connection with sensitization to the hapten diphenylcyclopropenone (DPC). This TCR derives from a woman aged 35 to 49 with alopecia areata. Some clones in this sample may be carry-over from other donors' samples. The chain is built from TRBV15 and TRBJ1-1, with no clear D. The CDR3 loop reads CATSRDPLAGNTEAFF. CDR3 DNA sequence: TGTGCCACCAGCAGAGATCCTTTGGCGGGGAACACTGAAGCTTTCTTT. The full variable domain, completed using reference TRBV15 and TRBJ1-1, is DAMVIQNPRYQVTQFGKPVTLSCSQTLNHNVMYWYQQKSSQAPKLLFHYYDKDFNNEADTPDNFQSRRPNTSFCFLDIRSPGLGDTAMYLCATSRDPLAGNTEAFFGQGTRLTVV.